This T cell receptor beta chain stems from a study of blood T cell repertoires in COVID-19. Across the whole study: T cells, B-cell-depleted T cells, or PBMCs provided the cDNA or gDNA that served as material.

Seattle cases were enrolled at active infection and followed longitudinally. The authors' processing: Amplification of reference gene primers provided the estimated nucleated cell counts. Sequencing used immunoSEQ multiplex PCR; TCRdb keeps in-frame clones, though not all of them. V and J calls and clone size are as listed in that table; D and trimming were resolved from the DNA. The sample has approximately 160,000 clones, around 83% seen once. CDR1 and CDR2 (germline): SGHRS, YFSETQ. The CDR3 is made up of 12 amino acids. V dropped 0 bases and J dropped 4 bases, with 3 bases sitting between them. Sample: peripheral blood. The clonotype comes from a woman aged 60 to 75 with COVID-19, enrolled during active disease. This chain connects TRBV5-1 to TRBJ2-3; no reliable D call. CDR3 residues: CASSLVADTQYF. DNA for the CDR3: TGCGCCAGCAGCTTGGTCGCAGATACGCAGTATTTT.